This TCR beta chain was documented in a study of blood T cell repertoires in COVID-19. The wider study: T cells, B-cell-depleted T cells, or PBMCs provided the cDNA or gDNA that served as material.

Study members were between about 18 and 100 years old and lived in some 22 US regions. Cohorts were assigned according to the clinical history that participants reported. Within 2 weeks of study entry, exposed participants had contacted a PCR-confirmed or clinician-diagnosed COVID-19 case. Germline trimming cut 0 bases from V and 1 base from J; bases unmatched to any gene: 12. The germline V gene encodes CDR1 GTSNPN and CDR2 SVGIG (reference sequence). The CDR3 runs 19 residues. Method: immunoSEQ multiplex PCR; TCRdb's copy keeps in-frame clones and lacks some. The data show 250,000 to 300,000 clones, around 84% seen once.

The sequencing sample was made of PBMCs or T cells enriched from blood (not recorded which). This sequence joins TRBV30 and TRBJ2-3, with 11 bases that match TRBD2. This receptor was obtained from a man aged 40-55 years who had been exposed to COVID-19. The CDR3 DNA reads TGTGCCTGGAGTGTACGGGGTAGCGGGAGGGCCCTCGGCACAGATACGCAGTATTTT. This encodes CAWSVRGSGRALGTDTQYF.